Below are 8 T cell receptor beta chains sequenced from a single sample in a study of cytomegalovirus exposure and HLA in healthy donors (dated by TCRdb to 2016 to 2017). Preparation of the library involved the immunoSEQ multiplex PCR assay. A mixture of 60 forward primers for TCR Vbeta segments and 13 reverse primers for TCR Jbeta segments was used in the multiplex PCR. TCRdb limited this immuneACCESS table to in-frame rearrangements with V and J called. A share of clones is missing; checked studies link under half to unresolved V genes, and the rest is unexplained. The sample table contains more than 90,000 clones; only one count was recorded for about 75% of them. The top ten constitute around 7% of the sample. Sequenced material: PBMCs. The receptors here all came from a man aged 35 to 55 in good health and CMV-seropositive.

Written as DNA, the CDR3 is TGTGCCAGCAGCGCACACGGGGAACTTTACGAGCAGTACTTC. Amino acids: CASSAHGELYEQYF. The rearrangement joins TRBV7-6 to TRBJ2-7, with D perhaps matching TRBD2 (5 bases). The germline V gene encodes CDR1 SGHVS and CDR2 FNYEAQ. This CDR3 is built from 14 residues. Trimming left V 5 bases short and J 4 bases short, with 15 bases between.

The chain recombines TRBV10-2 with TRBJ2-5, with 8 bases identical to TRBD1. CDR3 length: 15 residues. V shed 6 bases and J 1 base; nucleotides not matched to a gene: 7. Germline values: CDR1 WSHSY, CDR2 SAAADI. The DNA for the CDR3 is TGCGCCAGCAGACCACAGGGGGGTCGCCAAGAGACCCAGTACTTC. This gives the protein CASRPQGGRQETQYF.

The DNA of the CDR3 is TGTGCCAGCAGGGAAAGGATTGCGGAGTCGGTCCACGAGCAGTACTTC. Its translation is CASRERIAESVHEQYF. The chain is built from TRBV28 and TRBJ2-7, with D hard to call. This CDR3 spans 16 amino acids. Germline CDR1 MDHEN, CDR2 SYDVKM. The ends were cut back, 6 bases at V and 5 bases at J, with 23 bases in the middle.

The CDR3 loop is CASSIKQGTDTQYF. DNA of the CDR3: TGTGCCAGTAGTATAAAACAGGGAACAGATACGCAGTATTTT. The rearrangement uses TRBV19 and TRBJ2-3; weak D call: TRBD1 (6 bases). The V gene lost 2 bases and the J gene lost 3 bases, with 9 bases spanning the gap. Germline CDR1 is LNHDA and CDR2 is SQIVND (reference sequence). This CDR3 has 14 residues.

The rearrangement joins TRBV5-1 to TRBJ2-7; D possibly corresponds to TRBD1 (6 bases). CDR3 length: 15 amino acids. The V end lost 1 base, the J end lost 4 bases, and 15 bases lay between the germline ends. Germline V CDR1 and CDR2: SGHRS, YFSETQ. The CDR3 DNA sequence: TGCGCCAGCAGCTTGACAACAGGGAAGGGATACGAGCAGTACTTC. Its translation is CASSLTTGKGYEQYF.

The chain has TRBV11-3 and TRBJ1-1, with D unresolved. V lost 9 bases and J lost 1, with 9 bases in between. Germline CDR1 reads SGHNT; CDR2 reads YENEEA. This CDR3 is 12 amino acids long. CDR3 sequence: CASSAANTEAFF. CDR3 nucleotides: TGTGCCAGTTCAGCGGCGAACACTGAAGCTTTCTTT.

The chain has TRBV19 and TRBJ1-2; TRBD1 might be the D (5 bases). The CDR3 runs 14 residues. Trimming cost V 3 bases and J 5 bases, with 13 bases left between them. The germline V gene encodes CDR1 LNHDA and CDR2 SQIVND (reference sequence). The CDR3 reads CASSMGPGGYGYTF. For the CDR3, the DNA is TGTGCCAGTAGTATGGGCCCGGGGGGGTATGGCTACACCTTC.

The chain carries TRBV4-1 and TRBJ1-5; possibly TRBD1 for D (5 bases). The V gene lost 4 bases and the J gene lost 7 bases, with 11 bases spanning the gap. CDR3 length: 13 residues. The V gene's germline CDR1 is MGHRA and CDR2 YSYEKL. CDR3 DNA sequence: TGCGCCAGCAGCCCCCGGGGGGGACAGCCCCAGCATTTT. As protein: CASSPRGGQPQHF.